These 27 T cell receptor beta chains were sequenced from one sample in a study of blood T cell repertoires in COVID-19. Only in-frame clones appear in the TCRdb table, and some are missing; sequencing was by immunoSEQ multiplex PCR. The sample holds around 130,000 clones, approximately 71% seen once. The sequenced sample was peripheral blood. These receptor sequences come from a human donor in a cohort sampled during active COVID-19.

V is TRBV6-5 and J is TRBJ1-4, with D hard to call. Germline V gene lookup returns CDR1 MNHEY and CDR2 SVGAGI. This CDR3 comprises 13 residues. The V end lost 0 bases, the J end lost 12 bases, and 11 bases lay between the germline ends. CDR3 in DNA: TGTGCCAGCAGTTACTCCCCAGAGAGCGAACTGTTTTTT. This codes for CASSYSPESELFF.

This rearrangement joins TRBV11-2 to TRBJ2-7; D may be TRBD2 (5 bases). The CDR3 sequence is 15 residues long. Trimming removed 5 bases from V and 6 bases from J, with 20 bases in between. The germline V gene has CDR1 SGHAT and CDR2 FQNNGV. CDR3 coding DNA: TGTGCCAGCAGCGGCCTAACGCACGACTATGGCGAGCAGTACTTC. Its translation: CASSGLTHDYGEQYF.

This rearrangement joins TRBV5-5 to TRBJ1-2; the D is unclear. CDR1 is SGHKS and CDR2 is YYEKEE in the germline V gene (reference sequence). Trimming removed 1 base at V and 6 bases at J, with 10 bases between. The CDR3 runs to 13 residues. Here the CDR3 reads CASSLSLADGYTF. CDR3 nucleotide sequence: TGTGCCAGCAGCTTGAGCCTCGCGGATGGCTACACCTTC.

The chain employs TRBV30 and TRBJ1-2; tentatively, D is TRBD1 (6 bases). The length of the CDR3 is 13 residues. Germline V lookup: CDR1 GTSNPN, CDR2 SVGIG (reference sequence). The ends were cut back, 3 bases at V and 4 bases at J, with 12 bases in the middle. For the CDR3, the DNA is TGTGCCTGGAGGATGACAGGAATCTATGGCTACACCTTC. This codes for CAWRMTGIYGYTF.

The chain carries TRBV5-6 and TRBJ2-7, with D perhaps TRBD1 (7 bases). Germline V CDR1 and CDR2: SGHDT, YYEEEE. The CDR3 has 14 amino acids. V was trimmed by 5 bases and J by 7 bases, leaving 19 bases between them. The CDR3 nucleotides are TGTGCCAGCAGTCTCCAGGGGGAGGATTATGAGCAGTACTTC. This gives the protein CASSLQGEDYEQYF. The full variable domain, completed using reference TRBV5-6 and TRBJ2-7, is DAGVTQSPTHLIKTRGQQVTLRCSPKSGHDTVSWYQQALGQGPQFIFQYYEEEERQRGNFPDRFSGHQFPNYSSELNVNALLLGDSALYLCASSLQGEDYEQYFGPGTRLTVT.

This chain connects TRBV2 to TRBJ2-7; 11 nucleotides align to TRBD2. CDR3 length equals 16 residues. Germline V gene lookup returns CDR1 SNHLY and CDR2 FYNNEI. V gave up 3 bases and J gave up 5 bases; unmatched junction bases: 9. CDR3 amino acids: CASSDSLTSGTDEQYF. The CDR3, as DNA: TGTGCCAGCAGTGATAGTCTGACTAGCGGGACGGACGAGCAGTACTTC.

CDR3 amino acids: CAWSVGGQGIYGYTF. CDR3 DNA sequence: TGTGCCTGGAGTGTAGGGGGACAGGGGATCTATGGCTACACCTTC. This chain joins TRBV30 and TRBJ1-2; TRBD1 matches at 10 bases. In germline, CDR1 is GTSNPN, CDR2 SVGIG (reference sequence). Trimming at V came to 0 bases and at J to 4 bases, leaving 5 bases not matched to a gene. This CDR3 has 15 amino acids.

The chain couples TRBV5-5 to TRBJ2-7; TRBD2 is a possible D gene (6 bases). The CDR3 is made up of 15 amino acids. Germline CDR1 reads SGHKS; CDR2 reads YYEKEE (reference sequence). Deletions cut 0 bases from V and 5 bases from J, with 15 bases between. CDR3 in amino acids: CASSLELRGIHEQYF. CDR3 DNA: TGTGCCAGCAGCTTGGAGCTGCGGGGTATCCACGAGCAGTACTTC.

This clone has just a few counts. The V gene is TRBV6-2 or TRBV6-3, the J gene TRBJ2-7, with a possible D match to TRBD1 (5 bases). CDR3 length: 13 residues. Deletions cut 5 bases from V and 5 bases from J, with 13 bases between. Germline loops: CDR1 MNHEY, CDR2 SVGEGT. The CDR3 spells CASSRQMHDEQYF. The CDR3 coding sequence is TGTGCCAGCAGTCGACAGATGCACGACGAGCAGTACTTC.

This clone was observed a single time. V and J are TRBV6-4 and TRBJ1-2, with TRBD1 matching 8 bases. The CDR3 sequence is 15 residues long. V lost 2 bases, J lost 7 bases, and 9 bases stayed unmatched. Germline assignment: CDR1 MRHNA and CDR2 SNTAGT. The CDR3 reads CASSDEGQGVSGYTF. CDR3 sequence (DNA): TGTGCCAGCAGTGACGAAGGACAGGGAGTCTCTGGCTACACCTTC.

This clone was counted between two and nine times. The CDR3 sequence is CASSQDNGYTF. CDR3 sequence (DNA): TGTGCCAGCAGCCAAGACAATGGCTACACCTTC. The chain employs TRBV3-1 (or the pseudogene TRBV3-2) and TRBJ1-2; D not certain. V lost 0 bases to trimming and J lost 6 bases, with 2 bases between them. The germline V gene encodes CDR1 LGHDT and CDR2 YNNKEL (reference sequence). The CDR3 runs to 11 residues.

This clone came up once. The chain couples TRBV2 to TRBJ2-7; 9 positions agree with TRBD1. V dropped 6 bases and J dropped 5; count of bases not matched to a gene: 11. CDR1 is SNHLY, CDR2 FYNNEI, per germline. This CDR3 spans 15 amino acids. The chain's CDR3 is CASRTYGTGKNEQYF. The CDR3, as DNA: TGTGCCAGCAGGACCTATGGGACAGGGAAGAACGAGCAGTACTTC.

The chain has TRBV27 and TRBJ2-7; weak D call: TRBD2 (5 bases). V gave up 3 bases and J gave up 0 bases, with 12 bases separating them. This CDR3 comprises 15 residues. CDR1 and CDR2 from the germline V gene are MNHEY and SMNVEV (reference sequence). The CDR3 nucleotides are TGTGCCAGCAGTTTGGGAGTTAAGAGCTCCTACGAGCAGTACTTC. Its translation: CASSLGVKSSYEQYF.

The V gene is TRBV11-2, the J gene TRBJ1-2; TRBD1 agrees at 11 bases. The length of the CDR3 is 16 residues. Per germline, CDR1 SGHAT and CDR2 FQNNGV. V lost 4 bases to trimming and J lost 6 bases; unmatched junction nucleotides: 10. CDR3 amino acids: CASSSRADRGRHGYTF. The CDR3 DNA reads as TGTGCCAGCAGCTCCCGAGCGGACAGGGGGCGTCATGGCTACACCTTC.

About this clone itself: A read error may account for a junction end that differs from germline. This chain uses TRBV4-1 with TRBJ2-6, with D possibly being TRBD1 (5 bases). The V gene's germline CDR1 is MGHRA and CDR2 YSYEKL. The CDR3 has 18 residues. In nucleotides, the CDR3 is TGCGCCAGCAGCCGTGGACAAGTTCCCCTCTCTAGGGCCAACGTCCTGACTTTC. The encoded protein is CASSRGQVPLSRANVLTF.

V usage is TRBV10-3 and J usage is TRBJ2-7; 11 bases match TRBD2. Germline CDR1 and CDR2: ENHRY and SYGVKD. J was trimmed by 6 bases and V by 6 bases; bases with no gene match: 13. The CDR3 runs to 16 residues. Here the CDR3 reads CAISPRSLAGAAEQYF. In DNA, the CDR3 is TGTGCCATCAGCCCACGCTCACTAGCGGGAGCAGCCGAGCAGTACTTC.

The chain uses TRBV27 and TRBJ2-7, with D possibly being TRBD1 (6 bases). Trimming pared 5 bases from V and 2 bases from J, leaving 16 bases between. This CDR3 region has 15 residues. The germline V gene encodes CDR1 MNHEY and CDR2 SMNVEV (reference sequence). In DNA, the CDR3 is TGTGCCAGCAGTCGCCGCTCAGGGGCGGCCTACGAGCAGTACTTC. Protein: CASSRRSGAAYEQYF.

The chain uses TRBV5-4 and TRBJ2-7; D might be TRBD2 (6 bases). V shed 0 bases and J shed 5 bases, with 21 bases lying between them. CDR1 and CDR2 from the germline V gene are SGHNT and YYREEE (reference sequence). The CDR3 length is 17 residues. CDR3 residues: CASSLAVGGATSHEQYF. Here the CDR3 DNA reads TGTGCCAGCAGCTTGGCAGTCGGCGGGGCGACTTCCCACGAGCAGTACTTC.

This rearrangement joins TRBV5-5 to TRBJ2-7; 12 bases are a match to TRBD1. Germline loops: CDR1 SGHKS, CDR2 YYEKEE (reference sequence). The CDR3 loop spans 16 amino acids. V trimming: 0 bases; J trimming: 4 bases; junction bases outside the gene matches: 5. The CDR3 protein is CASSLGGTGGPYEQYF. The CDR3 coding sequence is TGTGCCAGCAGCTTGGGGGGGACAGGGGGCCCTTACGAGCAGTACTTC.

Here the CDR3 reads CASSDPTSGRTYEQYF. The DNA for the CDR3 is TGTGCCAGCAGTGACCCGACTAGCGGGAGGACCTACGAGCAGTACTTC. The J gene is TRBJ2-7, the V gene TRBV6-1; 13 bases are shared with TRBD2. Trimming at V came to 3 bases and at J to 2 bases, leaving 4 bases not matched to a gene. Germline V CDR1 and CDR2: MNHNS, SASEGT. The CDR3 has 16 amino acids.

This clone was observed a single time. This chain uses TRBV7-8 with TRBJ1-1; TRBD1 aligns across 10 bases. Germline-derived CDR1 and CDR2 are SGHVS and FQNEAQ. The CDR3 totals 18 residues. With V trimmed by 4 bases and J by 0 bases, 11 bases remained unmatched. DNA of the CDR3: TGTGCCAGCAGCTCCATCGACAGGGGGCTGTTGGTGAACACTGAAGCTTTCTTT. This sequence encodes CASSSIDRGLLVNTEAFF.

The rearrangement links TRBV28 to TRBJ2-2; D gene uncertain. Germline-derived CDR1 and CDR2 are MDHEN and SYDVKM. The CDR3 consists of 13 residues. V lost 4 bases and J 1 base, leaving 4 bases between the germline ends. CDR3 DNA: TGTGCCAGCAGTTCTAGGAACACCGGGGAGCTGTTTTTT. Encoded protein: CASSSRNTGELFF.

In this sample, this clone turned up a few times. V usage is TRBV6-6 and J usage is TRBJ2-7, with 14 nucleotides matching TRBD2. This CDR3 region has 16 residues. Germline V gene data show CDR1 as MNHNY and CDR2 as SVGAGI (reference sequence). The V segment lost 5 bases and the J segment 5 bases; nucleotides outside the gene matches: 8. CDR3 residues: CASSGLAGGGSHEQYF. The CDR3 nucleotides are TGTGCCAGCAGTGGACTAGCGGGAGGAGGTAGCCACGAGCAGTACTTC.

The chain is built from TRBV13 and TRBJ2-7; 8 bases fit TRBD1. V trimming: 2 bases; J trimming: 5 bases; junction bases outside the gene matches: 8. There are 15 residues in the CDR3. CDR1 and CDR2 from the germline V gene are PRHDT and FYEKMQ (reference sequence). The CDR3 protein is CASSLTGTGDNEQYF. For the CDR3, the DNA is TGTGCCAGCAGCTTAACCGGGACAGGCGACAACGAGCAGTACTTC.

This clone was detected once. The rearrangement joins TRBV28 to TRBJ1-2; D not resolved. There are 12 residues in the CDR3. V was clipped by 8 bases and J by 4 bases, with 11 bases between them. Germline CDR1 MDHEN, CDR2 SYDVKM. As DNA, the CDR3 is TGTGCCAGCGGTGGAGGAATCTATGGCTACACCTTC. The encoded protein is CASGGGIYGYTF.

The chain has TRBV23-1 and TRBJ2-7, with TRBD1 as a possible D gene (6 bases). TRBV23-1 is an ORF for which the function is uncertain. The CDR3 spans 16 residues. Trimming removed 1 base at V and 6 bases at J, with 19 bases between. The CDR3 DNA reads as TGCGCCAGCAGTCAATTCCGCAAAGGGGGAGAGTGCGAGCAGTACTTC. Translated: CASSQFRKGGECEQYF.

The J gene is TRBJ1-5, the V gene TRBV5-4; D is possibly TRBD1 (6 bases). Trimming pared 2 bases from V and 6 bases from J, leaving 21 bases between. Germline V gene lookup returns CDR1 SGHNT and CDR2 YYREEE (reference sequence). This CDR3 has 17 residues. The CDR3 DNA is TGTGCCAGCAGCTTCCGAGGGGCAGGGGTGGTTTCTCAGCCCCAGCATTTT. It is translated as CASSFRGAGVVSQPQHF.